A selection of T cell receptor beta chains follows, all from one sample in a study of T cell changes during pregnancy in multiple sclerosis. Some clones are missing from TCRdb's copy, which holds only in-frame ones; the method was immunoSEQ multiplex PCR. Of under 95,000 clones listed, under 95% are singletons. The sample here was CD4+ T cells from peripheral blood mononuclear cells, taken before pregnancy. The receptors were gathered from a female donor with multiple sclerosis, enrolled in a pregnancy study. Both conserved end residues are part of each CDR3. A D gene is named only where the DNA matches it firmly. Clone size is stated in some rows and not others, as once, few, many or a class when expanded.

TGCGCCAGCAGCTACGGCGGGGGGGCCCCTTTTGTGGAGCAGTTCTTC | CASSYGGGAPFVEQFF | TRBJ2-1 | TRBD2 | TRBV5-1 | -
TGCGCCAGCAGCTTGCTAGCGGGAGTCGACAATGAGCAGTTCTTC | CASSLLAGVDNEQFF | TRBJ2-1 | TRBD2 | TRBV5-1 | -
TGTGCCAGCAGCGGACAGGGTGATCAAGAGACCCAGTACTTC | CASSGQGDQETQYF | TRBJ2-5 | TRBD1 | TRBV9 | -
TGTGCCAGCTCTGCGCTGCAAGAGACCCAGTACTTC | CASSALQETQYF | TRBJ2-5 | - | TRBV18 | -
TGTGCCAGCAGTGACAGGGTTGTGAACACTGAAGCTTTCTTT | CASSDRVVNTEAFF | TRBJ1-1 | TRBD1 | TRBV6-6 | -
TGTGCCAGTAGTTCCAGGGAATCCTTCGGTTCACCCCTCCACTTT | CASSSRESFGSPLHF | TRBJ1-6 | - | TRBV19 | once
TGTGCCAGCAGTTACCTAAATTCACCCCTCCACTTT | CASSYLNSPLHF | TRBJ1-6 | - | TRBV6-5 | -
TGTGCCAGCAGTGACAGGGGAGGCTACACCTTC | CASSDRGGYTF | TRBJ1-2 | - | TRBV6-1 | few
TGTGCCCTGGAGACCCAGTACTTC | CALETQYF | TRBJ2-5 | - | TRBV30 | -
TGCAGTGCTAGGTCTCTCCATGAGCAGTTCTTC | CSARSLHEQFF | TRBJ2-1 | - | TRBV20-1 | -
TGTGCCAGCAGCTTGACTAGCGGGGGGAAAGGCACAGATACGCAGTATTTT | CASSLTSGGKGTDTQYF | TRBJ2-3 | TRBD2 | TRBV5-4 | -
TGTGCCAGCAGCTTCAAGGGACAGGGGTATAGCAATCAGCCCCAGCATTTT | CASSFKGQGYSNQPQHF | TRBJ1-5 | TRBD1 | TRBV5-6 | -
TGTGCCAGTGGACAGGCGGCTTCCGAGCAGTACTTC | CASGQAASEQYF | TRBJ2-7 | TRBD1 | TRBV6-6 | -
TGTGCCATCAGTGATTATCAGGCAGATACGCAGTATTTT | CAISDYQADTQYF | TRBJ2-3 | - | TRBV10-3 | -
TGTGCCAGCAGCCTCTACAGTATATCCTACGAGCAGTACTTC | CASSLYSISYEQYF | TRBJ2-7 | - | TRBV7-2 | -
TGTGCCAGCAGCTTTCTTGGGACTTCTGCGAACACTGAAGCTTTCTTT | CASSFLGTSANTEAFF | TRBJ1-1 | - | TRBV11-3 | -
TGCGCCAGCAGCCAAGATGTCCCGGGGAGCTACACCTTC | CASSQDVPGSYTF | TRBJ1-2 | - | TRBV4-3 | -
TGTGCCAGCAGCGTATTAGCGGGGTACAATGAGCAGTTCTTC | CASSVLAGYNEQFF | TRBJ2-1 | TRBD2 | TRBV2 | -
TGTGCCAGCAGCTTAGGGATTGCGGGGACAGATACGCAGTATTTT | CASSLGIAGTDTQYF | TRBJ2-3 | - | TRBV7-8 | -
TGCGCCAGCAGTATAAGTAGCGGTTTCGACGAGCAGTACTTC | CASSISSGFDEQYF | TRBJ2-7 | - | TRBV10-1 | -
TGTGCCAGCAGCCAAGCTAGACTAGCAGGTGTCACCGGGGAGCTGTTTTTT | CASSQARLAGVTGELFF | TRBJ2-2 | TRBD2 | TRBV14 | -
TGTGCCACCACAGGGAAATCCTATAATTCACCCCTCCACTTT | CATTGKSYNSPLHF | TRBJ1-6 | - | TRBV6-1 | -